This T cell receptor beta chain was sequenced for a study of technical replicates of blood from a few donors. Some clones are missing from TCRdb's copy, which holds only in-frame ones; the method was immunoSEQ multiplex PCR. The top ten clones hold roughly 0.21% of a sample with approximately 100,000 clones, 96% of them seen once. Germline V gene data show CDR1 as SNHLY and CDR2 as FYNNEI. The CDR3 contains 14 residues. Trimming at V came to 5 bases and at J to 5 bases, leaving 4 bases not matched to a gene. The sample taken for sequencing was T cells isolated from PBMCs. The sequence was obtained from a human donor in good health. The rearrangement joins TRBV2 to TRBJ2-2, with TRBD1 matching 8 bases. The CDR3 sequence is CASSMDRETGELFF. The CDR3 DNA reads TGTGCCAGCAGTATGGACAGGGAGACCGGGGAGCTGTTTTTT.